These 21 T cell receptor beta chains came from one sample sequenced in a study of cytomegalovirus exposure and HLA in healthy donors. TCRdb keeps only in-frame clones here, not all; method: immunoSEQ multiplex PCR. The sample contains roughly 240,000 clones, around nine tenths of which appear only once. Sequenced: PBMCs. The receptors originated from a man between 18 and 29 years old in good health and CMV-seronegative.

This chain links TRBV7-2 with TRBJ1-1; no clear D gene. The CDR3 has 13 residues. Trimming removed 2 bases from V and 5 bases from J, with 9 bases in between. Germline loops: CDR1 SGHTA, CDR2 FQGNSA. Here the CDR3 reads CASSLFLNTEAFF. The CDR3 DNA sequence: TGTGCCAGCAGCTTATTCCTAAATACTGAAGCTTTCTTT.

The V call is TRBV28, the J call TRBJ1-2; no definite D call. The CDR3 covers 15 residues. CDR1 MDHEN and CDR2 SYDVKM come from the germline V gene. V gave up 3 bases and J gave up 2 bases, with 13 bases separating them. CDR3 sequence: CASSLTGSGNYGYTF. The DNA for the CDR3 is TGTGCCAGCAGTTTGACGGGGTCGGGGAACTATGGCTACACCTTC.

The rearrangement links TRBV7-2 to TRBJ2-5; 8 bases are a match to TRBD1. V lost 5 bases to trimming and J lost 5 bases; unmatched junction nucleotides: 19. This CDR3 is built from 18 residues. Germline values: CDR1 SGHTA, CDR2 FQGNSA. In nucleotides, the CDR3 is TGTGCCAGCAGCCTCCCTTCATGGCGGACAGGGTCGCGGGAGACCCAGTACTTC. Translated, it gives CASSLPSWRTGSRETQYF. The full variable domain, its missing parts supplied by reference TRBV7-2 and TRBJ2-5, is GAGVSQSPSNKVTEKGKDVELRCDPISGHTALYWYRQSLGQGLEFLIYFQGNSAPDKSGLPSDRFSAERTGGSVSTLTIQRTQQEDSAVYLCASSLPSWRTGSRETQYFGPGTRLLVL.

This sequence joins TRBV5-1 and TRBJ1-1, with 8 bases lining up with TRBD1. The CDR3 extends over 14 amino acids. Germline CDR1 is SGHRS and CDR2 is YFSETQ. Unmatched junction bases numbered 5, after V lost 3 bases and J lost 4 bases. CDR3 sequence: CASSSTGTGTEAFF. In nucleotides, the CDR3 is TGCGCCAGCAGCTCAACAGGGACAGGCACTGAAGCTTTCTTT.

This chain joins TRBV6-5 and TRBJ2-7, with 7 bases lining up with TRBD1. J gave up 0 bases and V 4 bases, and 3 bases lay outside the gene matches. Germline CDR1 reads MNHEY; CDR2 reads SVGAGI. The CDR3 consists of 14 residues. The CDR3 region has the DNA TGTGCCAGCAGTTTGGGACAGAGCTCCTACGAGCAGTACTTC. Translated, it gives CASSLGQSSYEQYF.

The CDR3: CASSFDQGIYEQYF. The CDR3 DNA reads as TGTGCCAGCAGCTTCGATCAGGGGATCTACGAGCAGTACTTC. The genes are TRBV7-9 and TRBJ2-7, with D tentatively TRBD1 (6 bases). Trimming removed 3 bases from V and 3 bases from J, with 12 bases in between. The CDR3 extends over 14 amino acids. Germline values: CDR1 SEHNR, CDR2 FQNEAQ (reference sequence).

V gene TRBV7-9 combines with J gene TRBJ2-7, with 11 positions matching TRBD1. The CDR3 runs 18 residues. The germline gives CDR1 SEHNR, CDR2 FQNEAQ (reference sequence). Trimming took 5 bases from V and 3 from J; bases not matched to a gene: 15. The CDR3 is CASSAGPRPGTGGYEQYF. The CDR3 DNA is TGTGCCAGCAGCGCGGGGCCGAGGCCCGGGACAGGGGGCTACGAGCAGTACTTC.

The chain recombines TRBV7-2 with TRBJ2-7, with 7 bases fitting TRBD1. From germline, CDR1 is SGHTA and CDR2 FQGNSA. This CDR3 contains 15 residues. The V gene end was trimmed by 6 bases and the J gene end by 2 bases; junction bases not matched to a gene: 10. CDR3 in amino acids: CASSLDRASTYEQYF. CDR3 nucleotide sequence: TGTGCCAGCAGTCTAGACAGGGCCTCCACCTACGAGCAGTACTTC.

The chain employs TRBV7-8 and TRBJ2-3, with D hard to call. The germline CDR1 and CDR2 sequences are SGHVS and FQNEAQ. The CDR3 spans 11 residues. V dropped 4 bases and J dropped 6 bases, with 5 bases sitting between them. CDR3 nucleotides: TGTGCCAGCAGCTCCGTTGATACGCAGTATTTT. Protein: CASSSVDTQYF.

The V call is TRBV5-1, the J call TRBJ2-1; weak D call: TRBD2 (6 bases). The CDR3 consists of 13 residues. Germline CDR1 and CDR2: SGHRS and YFSETQ. Between the trimmed V and J ends, which lost 0 bases and 9 bases, there was a span of 10 bases. CDR3 residues: CASSLGLAREQFF. CDR3 sequence (DNA): TGCGCCAGCAGCTTGGGCCTAGCGCGTGAGCAGTTCTTC.

The chain recombines TRBV28 with TRBJ2-7, with D maybe TRBD2 (6 bases). Germline CDR1 is MDHEN and CDR2 is SYDVKM. Trimming cost V 5 bases and J 3 bases, with 8 bases left between them. This CDR3 spans 12 amino acids. The CDR3 region is CASSQAGYEQYF. The CDR3 bases are TGTGCCAGCAGTCAAGCGGGCTACGAGCAGTACTTC.

V is TRBV7-9 and J is TRBJ1-1; 8 bases are shared with TRBD1. CDR1 and CDR2 from the germline V gene are SEHNR and FQNEAQ (reference sequence). The trim removed 5 bases at V and 6 bases at J, leaving 8 bases unmatched. The CDR3 contains 14 residues. CDR3 amino acids: CASSQQGVIPEAFF. The CDR3 DNA is TGTGCCAGCAGCCAACAGGGGGTAATCCCTGAAGCTTTCTTT. The variable domain in full, completed from reference TRBV7-9 and TRBJ1-1, reads DTGVSQNPRHKITKRGQNVTFRCDPISEHNRLYWYRQTLGQGPEFLTYFQNEAQLEKSRLLSDRFSAERPKGSFSTLEIQRTEQGDSAMYLCASSQQGVIPEAFFGQGTRLTVV.

This clone appeared a single time. The V and J genes are TRBV27 and TRBJ2-7; the D gene is possibly TRBD2 (6 bases). V was clipped by 4 bases and J by 0 bases, with 10 bases between them. This CDR3 is 14 amino acids long. Germline CDR1 reads MNHEY; CDR2 reads SMNVEV (reference sequence). CDR3 protein: CASSYSGLSYEQYF. The CDR3 DNA follows: TGTGCCAGCAGTTACAGCGGGCTCTCCTACGAGCAGTACTTC.

The rearrangement links TRBV25-1 to TRBJ2-7; 11 bases match TRBD1. Germline trimming cut 10 bases from V and 5 bases from J; bases unmatched to any gene: 7. CDR1 is MGHDK and CDR2 is SYGVNS in the germline V gene. CDR3 length equals 13 residues. The CDR3 nucleotides are TGTGCCACGACCGGGACAGGGGGGAACGAGCAGTACTTC. It translates to CATTGTGGNEQYF.

The CDR3 region is CASSVAYGDYEQYF. CDR3 sequence (DNA): TGTGCCAGCAGCGTAGCGTACGGAGACTACGAGCAGTACTTC. The J gene is TRBJ2-7, the V gene TRBV9; D is undetermined. Looked up from germline, CDR1 is SGDLS and CDR2 is YYNGEE. This CDR3 has 14 amino acids. Between the trimmed V and J ends, which lost 0 bases and 3 bases, there was a span of 10 bases.

The chain employs TRBV6-1 and TRBJ1-1, with TRBD1 matching over 8 bases. Unmatched junction bases numbered 9, after V lost 4 bases and J lost 8 bases. CDR1 MNHNS and CDR2 SASEGT come from the germline V gene. CDR3 length: 14 residues. The DNA for the CDR3 is TGTGCCAGCAGTGGTACAGGGGGGGAGGTGGAAGCTTTCTTT. Residues: CASSGTGGEVEAFF.

The J gene is TRBJ2-3, the V gene TRBV4-3, with D possibly TRBD1 on 6 matching bases. This CDR3 is built from 18 residues. Germline assignment: CDR1 LGHNA and CDR2 YSLEER. Deletions cut 0 bases from V and 4 bases from J, with 20 bases between. In DNA form, the CDR3 reads TGCGCCAGCAGCCAAGAAAGGACGGAAGGGAACAGGGCAGATACGCAGTATTTT. This encodes CASSQERTEGNRADTQYF.

V gene TRBV5-1 combines with J gene TRBJ1-1; D is undetermined. Trimming removed 0 bases at V and 5 bases at J, with 14 bases between. In germline, CDR1 is SGHRS, CDR2 YFSETQ. The CDR3 sequence is 15 residues long. In DNA form, the CDR3 reads TGCGCCAGCAGCTTGGCTGCGGGCACAATAACTGAAGCTTTCTTT. Its protein is CASSLAAGTITEAFF.

This rearrangement joins TRBV27 to TRBJ2-1, with D possibly matching TRBD2 (6 bases). Between the trimmed V and J ends, which lost 8 bases and 9 bases, there was a span of 14 bases. CDR1 and CDR2 (germline): MNHEY, SMNVEV (reference sequence). This CDR3 is 12 amino acids long. The CDR3 sequence: CASRRGFSEQFF. Here the CDR3 DNA reads TGTGCCAGCCGTCGGGGGTTTAGTGAGCAGTTCTTC.

The chain couples TRBV28 to TRBJ1-6; maybe TRBD1 (6 bases). This CDR3 has 15 amino acids. Germline V lookup: CDR1 MDHEN, CDR2 SYDVKM. Trimming shortened V by 4 bases and J by 8 bases, and 15 bases separated the two germline ends. The CDR3 region has the DNA TGTGCCAGCAGTTCCCCCGGGACAAGGGATTCACCCCTCCACTTT. Its protein is CASSSPGTRDSPLHF.

The gene calls are TRBV4-1 and TRBJ2-2; tentatively, D is TRBD1 (5 bases). The germline gives CDR1 MGHRA, CDR2 YSYEKL. This CDR3 has 15 amino acids. The V gene lost 0 bases and the J gene lost 6 bases, with 11 bases spanning the gap. CDR3 amino acids: CASSQDQQVPGELFF. The DNA for the CDR3 is TGCGCCAGCAGCCAAGATCAACAGGTACCCGGGGAGCTGTTTTTT.